Following are 24 T cell receptor beta chains from one sample sequenced in a study of Graves' ophthalmopathy and Graves' hyperthyroidism. Amplified TCR beta CDR3 regions were obtained using RNA transcripts as template. In the first round, RT-PCR was carried out with HTBI primers, and a multiplex PCR formed the second round. Each CDR3 protein gets one entry after TCRdb re-called the multiplex PCR reads with MiXCR. The repertoire holds over 500,000 distinct CDR3 sequences, with 22% as singletons. Sequencing input: peripheral blood. These receptors all come from a woman between 18 and 29 years old with stable Graves' hyperthyroidism. Some clones in this sample may be carry-over from other donors' samples.

This clonotype was picked up many times. V gene TRBV19 combines with J gene TRBJ1-5, with 7 bases aligning to TRBD1. After removal of 7 bases from V and 9 bases from J, the junction contained 18 bases not matched to a gene. The CDR3 sequence is 16 residues long. Germline V gene data show CDR1 as LNHDA and CDR2 as SQIVND (reference sequence). CDR3 in amino acids: CASNLRGGSPIGPQHF. The CDR3 nucleotides read TGTGCCAGTAATCTCAGGGGGGGATCCCCCATAGGGCCCCAGCATTTT.

This clonotype was picked up a small number of times. The rearrangement links TRBV6-1 to TRBJ1-1; no reliable D call. Trimming cost V 3 bases and J 8 bases, with 10 bases left between them. CDR3 length: 12 residues. Germline CDR1 is MNHNS and CDR2 is SASEGT. Written as DNA, the CDR3 is TGTGCCAGCAGTGATGCTCTAGCGGAAGCTTTCTTT. It specifies CASSDALAEAFF.

This clonotype was detected ten times or more. The chain is built from TRBV6-5 and TRBJ1-1; D gene uncertain. There are 11 residues in the CDR3. Trimming removed 9 bases from V and 7 bases from J, with 12 bases in between. Germline CDR1 MNHEY, CDR2 SVGAGI. The CDR3: CASGGRNEAFF. The CDR3 coding sequence is TGTGCCAGTGGTGGTCGGAATGAAGCTTTCTTT.

This clonotype was seen at least ten times. One end of the junction fails to match germline, which may point to a read error. CDR3: CASGTGASSEQYF. The CDR3 region has the DNA TGTGCCAGCGGGACAGGGGCATCCTCCGAGCAGTACTTC. The chain uses TRBV5-5 and TRBJ2-7; 10 nucleotides match TRBD1. The germline V gene has CDR1 SGHKS and CDR2 YYEKEE (reference sequence). This CDR3 contains 13 residues.

This clonotype was counted ten times or more. The chain employs TRBV20-1 and TRBJ2-2; D is undetermined. The V end lost 3 bases, the J end lost 3 bases, and 5 bases lay between the germline ends. CDR3 length: 12 amino acids. Per germline, CDR1 DFQATT and CDR2 SNEGSKA (reference sequence). The CDR3 DNA reads as TGCAGTGCTAGCCGTTACACCGGGGAGCTGTTTTTT. This translates into CSASRYTGELFF.

The chain couples TRBV4-2 to TRBJ1-1, with D uncertain. The V gene lost 1 base and the J gene lost 3 bases, with 12 bases spanning the gap. Germline values: CDR1 LGHNA, CDR2 YNFKEQ. The CDR3 is 15 amino acids. This CDR3 is CASSQGRTVDTEAFF. The DNA for the CDR3 is TGTGCCAGCAGCCAAGGAAGGACCGTCGACACTGAAGCTTTCTTT.

This clonotype was found many times. The chain links TRBV11-1 to TRBJ1-1; the match to TRBD1 covers 8 bases. The CDR3 is 13 residues long. The germline CDR1 and CDR2 sequences are SGHAT and FQDESV (reference sequence). With V trimmed by 7 bases and J by 5 bases, 6 bases remained unmatched. The CDR3 loop is CASKMTGATEAFF. Written as DNA, the CDR3 is TGTGCCAGCAAGATGACAGGGGCGACTGAAGCTTTCTTT.

The chain recombines TRBV7-8 with TRBJ1-1, with 9 bases lining up with TRBD1. This CDR3 has 15 residues. Germline CDR1 reads SGHVS; CDR2 reads FQNEAQ. After removal of 7 bases from V and 0 bases from J, the junction contained 6 bases not matched to a gene. The DNA of the CDR3 is TGTGCCAGCACAAGGACAGGGGCGGTGAACACTGAAGCTTTCTTT. It encodes CASTRTGAVNTEAFF. The whole variable domain, filled in from reference TRBV7-8 and TRBJ1-1, reads GAGVSQSPRYKVAKRGQDVALRCDPISGHVSLFWYQQALGQGPEFLTYFQNEAQLDKSGLPSDRFFAERPEGSVSTLKIQRTQQEDSAVYLCASTRTGAVNTEAFFGQGTRLTVV.

The J gene is TRBJ2-5, the V gene TRBV6-2 or TRBV6-3; D is ambiguous. Trimming cost V 0 bases and J 1 base, with 9 bases left between them. The CDR3 contains 15 residues. Germline assignment: CDR1 MNHEY and CDR2 SVGEGT. CDR3 DNA: TGTGCCAGCAGTTACTCCTCGCCAGGCCAAGAGACCCAGTACTTC. Translated: CASSYSSPGQETQYF.

In its sample, this clonotype was seen many times. The CDR3 region is CSAPGTSYEQYF. For the CDR3, the DNA is TGCAGTGCCCCCGGGACTAGCTACGAGCAGTACTTC. This sequence joins TRBV20-1 and TRBJ2-7; 8 nucleotides align to TRBD2. Per germline, CDR1 DFQATT and CDR2 SNEGSKA (reference sequence). This CDR3 spans 12 amino acids. V trimming: 6 bases; J trimming: 3 bases; junction bases outside the gene matches: 4.

This clonotype was detected once. A much bigger clone sits one base away, suggesting this may be a read error. V is TRBV19 and J is TRBJ2-7; TRBD2 matches 11 bases. CDR1 is LNHDA, CDR2 SQIVND, per germline (reference sequence). The CDR3 runs 15 residues. The CDR3 nucleotides read TGTGCCAGTAGTACAAGACTAGCGGGGCCCTACGAGCAGTGCTTC. Translated, it gives CASSTRLAGPYEQCF.

This rearrangement joins TRBV11-2 to TRBJ2-6; TRBD1 agrees at 8 bases. CDR3 length: 18 residues. V dropped 5 bases and J dropped 0; count of bases not matched to a gene: 9. Germline V gives CDR1 SGHAT, CDR2 FQNNGV. CDR3 protein: CASSTGTGRDSGANVLTF. As DNA, the CDR3 is TGTGCCAGCAGCACGGGGACAGGCCGGGACTCTGGGGCCAACGTCCTGACTTTC.

This rearrangement joins TRBV11-2 to TRBJ2-7, with D possibly being TRBD2 (5 bases). Trimming stripped 1 base from V and 3 bases from J, with 13 bases between. Germline CDR1 SGHAT, CDR2 FQNNGV. The CDR3 has 15 residues. CDR3 sequence (DNA): TGTGCCAGCAGCTTAGTGGGGAGCCCACACTACGAGCAGTACTTC. Protein: CASSLVGSPHYEQYF.

At least ten counts were recorded for this clonotype. This chain connects TRBV13 to TRBJ1-1; D is unresolved. Germline V gene lookup returns CDR1 PRHDT and CDR2 FYEKMQ (reference sequence). This CDR3 spans 14 amino acids. V lost 2 bases and J 5 bases, leaving 12 bases between the germline ends. The CDR3 here is CASSLLREGTEAFF. CDR3 in DNA: TGTGCCAGCAGCTTACTAAGAGAAGGTACTGAAGCTTTCTTT.

Many counts were recorded for this clonotype. The chain joins TRBV29-1 to TRBJ1-2; maybe TRBD1 (5 bases). V was shortened by 1 base and J by 4 bases, with 7 bases between the two germline ends. The CDR3 is made up of 12 amino acids. Germline-derived CDR1 and CDR2 are SQVTM and ANQGSEA. The CDR3 DNA follows: TGCAGCGTTGAAGGTCAGGGCTATGGCTACACCTTC. This gives the protein CSVEGQGYGYTF.

This clonotype came up many times. The rearrangement links TRBV5-1 to TRBJ2-2; possibly TRBD1 or TRBD2 for D (5 bases each). CDR3 length: 16 residues. CDR1 SGHRS and CDR2 YFSETQ come from the germline V gene. V lost 5 bases and J 0 bases, leaving 14 bases between the germline ends. The CDR3 is CASSLSGHANTGELFF. The DNA for the CDR3 is TGCGCCAGCAGTCTCAGCGGACACGCGAACACCGGGGAGCTGTTTTTT.

This clonotype was seen many times. Just one base apart from a much larger clone, this may be a read error. The chain has TRBV6-2 or TRBV6-3 and TRBJ1-5, with 11 bases that match TRBD1. Germline CDR1 and CDR2: MNHEY and SVGEGT. The CDR3 contains 15 residues. The CDR3 DNA is TGTGCCAGCAGTACGGGACAGGGGGGCAATCGGCCCCAGCATTTT. It specifies CASSTGQGGNRPQHF.

This clonotype was seen at least ten times. This may arise from a read error, as a much more abundant clone is one base away. This chain links TRBV6-5 with TRBJ1-1; weak D call: TRBD1 (5 bases). V gave up 2 bases and J gave up 3 bases, with 13 bases separating them. Germline CDR1 is MNHEY and CDR2 is SVGAGI. This CDR3 is built from 15 residues. In nucleotides, the CDR3 is TGTGCCAGCAGTTACGTGGGGGGTTGGGACACTGAAGCTTTCTTT. This sequence encodes CASSYVGGWDTEAFF.

The V call is TRBV20-1, the J call TRBJ2-7, with D possibly being TRBD2 (5 bases). The CDR3 totals 13 residues. V gave up 6 bases and J gave up 5 bases, with 17 bases separating them. The V gene's germline CDR1 is DFQATT and CDR2 SNEGSKA (reference sequence). Here the CDR3 reads CSAPRMGEDEQYF. In DNA, the CDR3 is TGCAGTGCCCCCCGAATGGGAGAAGACGAGCAGTACTTC.

The genes are TRBV9 and TRBJ2-2, with 10 positions matching TRBD2. J was trimmed by 11 bases and V by 0 bases; bases with no gene match: 10. The germline CDR1 and CDR2 sequences are SGDLS and YYNGEE. The CDR3 is 16 amino acids. The CDR3 loop reads CASSVEAGGPAGELFF. The CDR3 DNA follows: TGTGCCAGCAGCGTAGAAGCGGGGGGGCCGGCGGGCGAGCTGTTTTTT.

Comments on this clonotype: No conserved phenylalanine or tryptophan is present at the end of the CDR3, so a read error is the likely explanation. The chain couples TRBV6-2 or TRBV6-3 to TRBJ1-2; TRBD1 might be the D (5 bases). Germline loops: CDR1 MNHEY, CDR2 SVGEGT. Trimming took off 7 bases at V and 2 bases at J, with 11 bases between the two ends. CDR3 length: 13 amino acids. CDR3 DNA: TGTGCCAGCAAACCGGGACGGAACTATGGCTACACCTCC. Amino acid sequence: CASKPGRNYGYTS.

Only one count was recorded for this clonotype. A junction boundary mismatches the germline segment, possibly from a read error. CDR3 DNA: TGTGCCATCAGTTACGAACAGGGGGCCGTCACTGAAGCTTTCTTT. As protein: CAISYEQGAVTEAFF. The chain has TRBV6-5 and TRBJ1-1, with TRBD1 matching 9 bases. CDR3 size: 15 residues. Germline lookup yields CDR1 MNHEY and CDR2 SVGAGI.

This clonotype was seen more than once but under ten times. The rearrangement uses TRBV3-1 and TRBJ2-2; 9 bases line up with TRBD2. The CDR3 spans 16 residues. Trimming cost V 5 bases and J 1 base; bases outside gene matches: 5. CDR1 and CDR2 (germline): LGHDT, YNNKEL (reference sequence). CDR3 sequence reads: CASSTRTSENTGELFF. As DNA, the CDR3 is TGTGCCAGCAGCACCAGGACTAGCGAGAACACCGGGGAGCTGTTTTTT.

This clonotype was counted ten times or more. The chain carries TRBV25-1 and TRBJ2-7, with D maybe TRBD1 (6 bases). V lost 5 bases, J lost 4 bases, and 9 bases lay in between. Germline CDR1 reads MGHDK; CDR2 reads SYGVNS. This CDR3 spans 12 amino acids. The CDR3 nucleotides read TGTGCCAGCAGTACAGGGTGGTACGAGCAGTACTTC. It codes for CASSTGWYEQYF.